Presented here are 7 T cell receptor beta chains from one specimen sequenced in a study of shared clonotypes between healthy human individuals. The assay was immunoSEQ multiplex PCR, and TCRdb's table has in-frame clones only and misses some. The sample includes 2,500,000 or so clones, around 93% of them seen just once. Sequenced: naive CD4+ T cells from PBMCs. Stated subset: CD45RA+ positively selected. The receptors were gathered from a man between 18 and 29 years old in good health. Some clones in this sample may be carry-over from other donors' samples.

The chain couples TRBV6-5 to TRBJ1-2, with 8 bases fitting TRBD1. J gave up 8 bases and V 4 bases, and 12 bases lay outside the gene matches. Germline CDR1 MNHEY, CDR2 SVGAGI. The CDR3 extends over 15 amino acids. In DNA, the CDR3 is TGTGCCAGCAGTTGGTTAGGACAGGGAGCGGCCGGCTACACCTTC. The encoded protein is CASSWLGQGAAGYTF.

This clone was found once. This chain connects TRBV11-2 to TRBJ2-7, with 12 bases identical to TRBD1. This CDR3 is 19 amino acids long. Looked up from germline, CDR1 is SGHAT and CDR2 is FQNNGV. With V trimmed by 0 bases and J by 1 base, 10 bases remained unmatched. DNA of the CDR3: TGTGCCAGCAGCTTAGAAGGGACAGGGGGCAATGTAGGTTCCTACGAGCAGTACTTC. It codes for CASSLEGTGGNVGSYEQYF.

V and J are TRBV20-1 and TRBJ1-2; D gene uncertain. Germline V lookup: CDR1 DFQATT, CDR2 SNEGSKA (reference sequence). CDR3 size: 11 residues. V lost 3 bases to trimming and J lost 6 bases, with 8 bases between them. CDR3 in amino acids: CSAREAHGYTF. Here the CDR3 DNA reads TGCAGTGCTAGGGAGGCTCATGGCTACACCTTC.

V usage is TRBV10-3 and J usage is TRBJ1-5; 10 bases map to TRBD1. V lost 0 bases and J lost 4; bases outside the gene matches: 3. Germline CDR1 and CDR2: ENHRY and SYGVKD. CDR3 length: 16 amino acids. CDR3 sequence: CAISESRGQGNQPQHF. Here the CDR3 DNA reads TGTGCCATCAGTGAGTCTCGGGGACAGGGGAATCAGCCCCAGCATTTT.

CDR3 coding DNA: TGTGCCAGCAACCAAGGCCTGCGGACCAGATATGGCTACACCTTC. Translating gives CASNQGLRTRYGYTF. The chain joins TRBV6-6 to TRBJ1-2; no definite D call. The germline V gene encodes CDR1 MNHNY and CDR2 SVGAGI (reference sequence). Trimming left V 7 bases short and J 5 bases short, with 20 bases between. CDR3 size: 15 residues.

The chain uses TRBV7-2 and TRBJ2-5; D gene unclear. Per the germline V gene, CDR1 is SGHTA and CDR2 is FQGNSA. Trimming removed 2 bases at V and 5 bases at J, with 12 bases between. The CDR3 is 14 amino acids. Here the CDR3 DNA reads TGTGCCAGCAGCTTATCTTCGGGCGCGGAGACCCAGTACTTC. Protein sequence: CASSLSSGAETQYF.

The chain has TRBV28 and TRBJ1-5; 10 bases map to TRBD1. The trim removed 8 bases at V and 5 bases at J, leaving 9 bases unmatched. Looked up from germline, CDR1 is MDHEN and CDR2 is SYDVKM. The CDR3 has 15 residues. CDR3 sequence (DNA): TGTGCCAGCGACAGGGGGCGTTTTGAGGATCAGCCCCAGCATTTT. It specifies CASDRGRFEDQPQHF. The whole variable domain, filled in from reference TRBV28 and TRBJ1-5, reads DVKVTQSSRYLVKRTGEKVFLECVQDMDHENMFWYRQDPGLGLRLIYFSYDVKMKEKGDIPEGYSVSREKKERFSLILESASTNQTSMYLCASDRGRFEDQPQHFGDGTRLSIL.